The present T cell receptor (beta chain) was sequenced within a study of T-cell reconstitution after alpha-beta-depleted transplantation in children. This sample's TCRbeta library carried unique molecular identifier barcodes. Via MiXCR, TCRdb re-called the PCR reads, giving one row per CDR3 protein. This table holds just under 550,000 distinct CDR3 sequences, 15% to 20% found once. This clonotype was seen a handful of times. Trimming removed 2 bases from V and 9 bases from J; junction bases left unmatched: 8. Germline CDR1 is DFQATT and CDR2 is SNEGSKA (reference sequence). This CDR3 region has 15 residues.

This TCR was sampled from a human donor who donated a stem cell graft to a child with acute lymphoblastic leukemia. The sequences come from PBMCs from the stem cell graft donor, collected from the stem cell graft. The chain links TRBV20-1 to TRBJ2-1; 12 positions match TRBD1. The CDR3 sequence is CSARHRDRGLSEQFF. CDR3 bases: TGCAGTGCTAGACACCGGGACAGGGGGCTGAGTGAGCAGTTCTTC.